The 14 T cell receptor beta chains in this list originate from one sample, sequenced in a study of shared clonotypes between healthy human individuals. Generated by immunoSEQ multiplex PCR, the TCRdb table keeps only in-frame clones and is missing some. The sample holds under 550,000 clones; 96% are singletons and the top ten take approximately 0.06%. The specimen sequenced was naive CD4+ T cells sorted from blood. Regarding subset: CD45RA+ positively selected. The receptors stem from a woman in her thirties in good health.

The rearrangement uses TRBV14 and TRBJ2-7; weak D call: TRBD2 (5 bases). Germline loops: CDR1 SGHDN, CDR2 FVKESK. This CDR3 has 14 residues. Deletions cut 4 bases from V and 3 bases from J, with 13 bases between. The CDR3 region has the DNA TGTGCCAGCAGCCGACTAAGAGATTTCTACGAGCAGTACTTC. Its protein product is CASSRLRDFYEQYF. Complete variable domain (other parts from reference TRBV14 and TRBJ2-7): EAGVTQFPSHSVIEKGQTVTLRCDPISGHDNLYWYRRVMGKEIKFLLHFVKESKQDESGMPNNRFLAERTGGTYSTLKVQPAELEDSGVYFCASSRLRDFYEQYFGPGTRLTVT.

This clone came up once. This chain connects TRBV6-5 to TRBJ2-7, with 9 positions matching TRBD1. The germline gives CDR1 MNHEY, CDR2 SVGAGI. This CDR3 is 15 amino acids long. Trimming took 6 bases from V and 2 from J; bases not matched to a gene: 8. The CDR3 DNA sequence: TGTGCCAGCAGCCAAGGACAGGGGCCTACCTACGAGCAGTACTTC. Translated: CASSQGQGPTYEQYF.

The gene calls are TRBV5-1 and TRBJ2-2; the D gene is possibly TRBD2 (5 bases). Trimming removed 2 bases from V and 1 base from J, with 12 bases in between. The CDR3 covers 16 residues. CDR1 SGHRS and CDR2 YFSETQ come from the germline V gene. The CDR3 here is CASSFGNSENTGELFF. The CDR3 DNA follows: TGCGCCAGCAGCTTCGGGAATAGCGAGAACACCGGGGAGCTGTTTTTT.

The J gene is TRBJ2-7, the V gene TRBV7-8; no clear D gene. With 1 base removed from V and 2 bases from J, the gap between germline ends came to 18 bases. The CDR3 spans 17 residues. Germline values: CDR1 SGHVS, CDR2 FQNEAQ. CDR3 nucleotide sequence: TGTGCCAGCAGCTTAGTCGGTTTTTTCGGCGGAACCTACGAGCAGTACTTC. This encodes CASSLVGFFGGTYEQYF.

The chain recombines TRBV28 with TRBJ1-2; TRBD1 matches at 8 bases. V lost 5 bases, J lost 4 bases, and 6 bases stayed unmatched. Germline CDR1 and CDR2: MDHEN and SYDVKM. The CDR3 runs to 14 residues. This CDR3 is CASSPGTGFYGYTF. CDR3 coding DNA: TGTGCCAGCAGTCCCGGGACAGGATTCTATGGCTACACCTTC.

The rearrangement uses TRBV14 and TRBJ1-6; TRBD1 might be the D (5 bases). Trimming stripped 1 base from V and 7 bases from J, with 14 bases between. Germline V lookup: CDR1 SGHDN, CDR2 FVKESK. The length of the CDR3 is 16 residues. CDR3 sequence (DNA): TGTGCCAGCAGCCAAGGACAGAACAGACCGAATTCACCCCTCCACTTT. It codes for CASSQGQNRPNSPLHF.

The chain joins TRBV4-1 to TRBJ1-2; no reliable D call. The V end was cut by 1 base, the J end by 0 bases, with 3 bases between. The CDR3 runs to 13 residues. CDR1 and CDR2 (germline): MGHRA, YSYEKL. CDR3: CASSQGTNYGYTF. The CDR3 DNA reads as TGCGCCAGCAGCCAAGGAACTAACTATGGCTACACCTTC.

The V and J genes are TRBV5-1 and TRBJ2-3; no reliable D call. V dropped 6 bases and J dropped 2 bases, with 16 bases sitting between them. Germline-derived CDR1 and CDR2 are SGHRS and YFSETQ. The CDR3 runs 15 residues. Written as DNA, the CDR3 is TGCGCCAGCACGGCGATTGGTAAACACACAGATACGCAGTATTTT. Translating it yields CASTAIGKHTDTQYF.

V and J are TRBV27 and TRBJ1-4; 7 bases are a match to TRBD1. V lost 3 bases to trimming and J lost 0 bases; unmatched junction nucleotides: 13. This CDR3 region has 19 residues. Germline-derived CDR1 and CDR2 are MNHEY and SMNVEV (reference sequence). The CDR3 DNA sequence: TGTGCCAGCAGTTTCCGGCCCGGGGCAGGGGGGGCAACTAATGAAAAACTGTTTTTT. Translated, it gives CASSFRPGAGGATNEKLFF.

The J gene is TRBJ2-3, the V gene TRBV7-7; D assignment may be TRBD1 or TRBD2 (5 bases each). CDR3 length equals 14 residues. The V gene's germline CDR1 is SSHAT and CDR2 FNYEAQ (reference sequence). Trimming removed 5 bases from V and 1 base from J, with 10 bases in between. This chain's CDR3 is CASSGQGRTDTQYF. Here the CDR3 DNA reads TGTGCCAGCAGCGGGCAGGGACGCACAGATACGCAGTATTTT.

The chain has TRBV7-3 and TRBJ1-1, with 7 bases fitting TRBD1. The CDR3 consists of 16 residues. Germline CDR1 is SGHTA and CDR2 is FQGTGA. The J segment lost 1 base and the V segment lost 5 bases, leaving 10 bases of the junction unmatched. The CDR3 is CASSPLFGTANTEAFF. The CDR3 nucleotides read TGTGCCAGCAGCCCCCTTTTCGGGACAGCGAACACTGAAGCTTTCTTT.

The CDR3 DNA sequence: TGTGCCAGCAGTGAATCCACAGGTTCCTACAATGAGCAGTTCTTC. This gives the protein CASSESTGSYNEQFF. The V call is TRBV25-1, the J call TRBJ2-1; D possibly corresponds to TRBD1 (5 bases). Looked up from germline, CDR1 is MGHDK and CDR2 is SYGVNS. This CDR3 comprises 15 residues. Trimming removed 1 base at V and 1 base at J, with 8 bases between. Looking up the rest from reference TRBV25-1 and TRBJ2-1 gives the full variable domain: EADIYQTPRYLVIGTGKKITLECSQTMGHDKMYWYQQDPGMELHLIHYSYGVNSTEKGDLSSESTVSRIRTEHFPLTLESARPSHTSQYLCASSESTGSYNEQFFGPGTRLTVL.

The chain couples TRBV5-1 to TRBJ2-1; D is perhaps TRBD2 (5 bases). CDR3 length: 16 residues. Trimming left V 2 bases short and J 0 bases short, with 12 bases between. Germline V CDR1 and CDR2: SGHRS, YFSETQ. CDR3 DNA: TGCGCCAGCAGCTTACTAGAGCCGAGCTCCTACAATGAGCAGTTCTTC. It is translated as CASSLLEPSSYNEQFF.

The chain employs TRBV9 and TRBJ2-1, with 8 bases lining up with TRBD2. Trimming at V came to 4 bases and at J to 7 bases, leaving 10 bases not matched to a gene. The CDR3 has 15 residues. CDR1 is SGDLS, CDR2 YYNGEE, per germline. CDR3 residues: CASSLSGISNNEQFF. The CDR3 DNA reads TGTGCCAGCAGCCTTAGCGGGATCAGTAATAATGAGCAGTTCTTC.